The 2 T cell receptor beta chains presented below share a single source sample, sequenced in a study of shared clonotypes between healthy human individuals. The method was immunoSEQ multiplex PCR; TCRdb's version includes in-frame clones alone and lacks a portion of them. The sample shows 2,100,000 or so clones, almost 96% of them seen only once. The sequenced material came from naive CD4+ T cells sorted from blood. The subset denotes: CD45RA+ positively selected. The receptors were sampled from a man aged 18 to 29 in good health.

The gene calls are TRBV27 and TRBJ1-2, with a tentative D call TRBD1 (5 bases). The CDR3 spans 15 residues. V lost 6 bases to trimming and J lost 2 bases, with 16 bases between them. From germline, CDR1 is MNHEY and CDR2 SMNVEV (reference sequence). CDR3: CASRTRGGENYGYTF. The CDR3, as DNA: TGTGCCAGCAGAACCCGGGGGGGAGAAAACTATGGCTACACCTTC.

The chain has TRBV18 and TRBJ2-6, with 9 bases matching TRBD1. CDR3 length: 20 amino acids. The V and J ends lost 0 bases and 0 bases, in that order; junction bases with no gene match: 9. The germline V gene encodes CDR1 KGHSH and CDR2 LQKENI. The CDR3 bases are TGTGCCAGCTCACCACCGTTTGCCGGACAGGGGATCTCTGGGGCCAACGTCCTGACTTTC. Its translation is CASSPPFAGQGISGANVLTF.